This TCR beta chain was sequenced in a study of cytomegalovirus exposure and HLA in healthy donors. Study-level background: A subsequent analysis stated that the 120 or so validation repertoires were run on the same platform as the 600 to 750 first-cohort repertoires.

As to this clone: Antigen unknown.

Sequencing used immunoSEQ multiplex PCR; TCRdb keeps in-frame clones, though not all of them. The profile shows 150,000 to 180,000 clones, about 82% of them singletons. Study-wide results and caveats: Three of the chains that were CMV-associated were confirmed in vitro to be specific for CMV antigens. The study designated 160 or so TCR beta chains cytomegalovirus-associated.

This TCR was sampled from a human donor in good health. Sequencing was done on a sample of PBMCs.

The CDR3 here is CASAYRGLNTEAFF. CDR3 DNA sequence: TGTGCCAGCGCGTACAGGGGATTGAACACTGAAGCTTTCTTT. This chain connects TRBV2 to TRBJ1-1; 7 bases match TRBD1. The CDR3 contains 14 residues. Trimming at V came to 8 bases and at J to 0 bases, leaving 6 bases not matched to a gene. The germline CDR1 and CDR2 sequences are SNHLY and FYNNEI.